This T cell receptor beta chain comes out of a study of blood T cell repertoires in COVID-19. About the study: Sample material is recorded as cDNA or gDNA derived from T cells, B-cell-depleted T cells, or PBMCs.

Germline V lookup: CDR1 MDHEN, CDR2 SYDVKM. V was cut by 3 bases and J by 1 base, with 10 bases left in between. The CDR3 is made up of 15 amino acids. Original data processing: Reference gene primer amplification gave estimated nucleated cell counts. The data were produced by immunoSEQ multiplex PCR, yet TCRdb's version contains in-frame clones alone and is incomplete. D and trimming come from the DNA, and the V and J calls and clone size come from that table. The sample includes a few hundred thousand clones, roughly 90% of them seen just once. The study drew participants aged about 18 to 89 years from roughly 25 US areas. Participants' reported clinical history set cohort assignment.

The chain joins TRBV28 to TRBJ1-5; D is uncertain. Sample: PBMCs or T cells enriched from blood (not recorded which). This receptor was identified in a young woman who had recovered from COVID-19. The CDR3 DNA reads TGTGCCAGCAGTTTTCCCTATAAGAGCAATCAGCCCCAGCATTTT. It translates to CASSFPYKSNQPQHF. The full variable domain, in which reference TRBV28 and TRBJ1-5 provide the parts outside the CDR3, is DVKVTQSSRYLVKRTGEKVFLECVQDMDHENMFWYRQDPGLGLRLIYFSYDVKMKEKGDIPEGYSVSREKKERFSLILESASTNQTSMYLCASSFPYKSNQPQHFGDGTRLSIL.